The 27 T cell receptor beta chains below were found in one sample sequenced in a study of blood T cell repertoires in COVID-19. The method was immunoSEQ multiplex PCR; TCRdb's version includes in-frame clones alone and lacks a portion of them. The sample consists of about 140,000 clones, about 83% of them appearing once. Sequenced sample: peripheral blood. Every receptor here comes from a human donor in a cohort sampled during active COVID-19.

The V and J genes are TRBV18 and TRBJ1-1; 8 positions match TRBD1. Losses at the gene ends were 3 bases for V and 2 bases for J; bases not matched to a gene: 5. CDR1 is KGHSH, CDR2 LQKENI, per germline. This CDR3 is built from 15 residues. This CDR3 is CASSPRGQDNTEAFF. As DNA, the CDR3 is TGTGCCAGCTCACCCCGGGGACAGGATAACACTGAAGCTTTCTTT.

The chain uses TRBV12-3 or TRBV12-4 and TRBJ2-7; no firm D call. The CDR3 is made up of 12 amino acids. The V end was cut by 5 bases, the J end by 6 bases, with 11 bases between. CDR3 loop: CASSPRSAEQYF. The CDR3 region has the DNA TGTGCCAGCAGTCCCCGGAGTGCCGAGCAGTACTTC.

The chain joins TRBV19 to TRBJ1-1, with 9 bases lining up with TRBD1. The V segment lost 5 bases and the J segment 5 bases; nucleotides outside the gene matches: 15. This CDR3 contains 17 residues. The germline V gene encodes CDR1 LNHDA and CDR2 SQIVND (reference sequence). In DNA, the CDR3 is TGTGCCAGTAGTCCCGGGACAGGGAGGGTCCACGAAACTGAAGCTTTCTTT. It codes for CASSPGTGRVHETEAFF.

The V call is TRBV1, the J call TRBJ2-2; the D call TRBD2 from the table was never checked on the DNA. TRBV1 constitutes a pseudogene. CDR3 size: 21 residues. CDR3 DNA: TGCACCAGCAGCCATCCCAACCTCCGACTAGCGGGAGAAAGAAACACCGGGGAGCTGTTTTTT. This encodes CTSSHPNLRLAGERNTGELFF.

The genes are TRBV7-6 and TRBJ2-1, with a tentative D call TRBD2 (5 bases). Germline V gene lookup returns CDR1 SGHVS and CDR2 FNYEAQ. The length of the CDR3 is 16 residues. V was cut by 2 bases and J by 8 bases, with 19 bases left in between. In DNA, the CDR3 is TGTGCCAGCAGCTTAAGAGTCAGCGGAGTCCCCCATGAGCAGTTCTTC. As protein: CASSLRVSGVPHEQFF.

The chain employs TRBV6-1 and TRBJ2-3; D possibly corresponds to TRBD2 (6 bases). The CDR3 has 15 residues. CDR1 is MNHNS, CDR2 SASEGT, per germline. Trimming took 2 bases from V and 2 from J, leaving 11 bases between them. The CDR3 nucleotides are TGTGCCAGCAGTGAATTGGCGGGGCCCACAGATACGCAGTATTTT. As protein: CASSELAGPTDTQYF.

This clone was seen only a few times. The chain uses TRBV7-3 and TRBJ1-6; no definite D call. Germline CDR1 is SGHTA and CDR2 is FQGTGA. V lost 4 bases to trimming and J lost 4 bases, with 11 bases between them. CDR3 size: 15 residues. The CDR3: CASSYPQAYNSPLHF. The DNA of the CDR3 is TGTGCCAGCAGCTACCCCCAAGCGTATAATTCACCCCTCCACTTT.

The J gene is TRBJ1-1, the V gene TRBV28; D is unclear. The CDR3 extends over 13 amino acids. The V gene's germline CDR1 is MDHEN and CDR2 SYDVKM. V gave up 6 bases and J gave up 7 bases, with 15 bases separating them. The CDR3 loop reads CASRGGQIHEAFF. CDR3 in DNA: TGTGCCAGCAGAGGCGGGCAGATTCATGAAGCTTTCTTT.

This clone has only one observation. This chain uses TRBV5-1 with TRBJ1-4, with unresolved D. V lost 5 bases, J lost 0 bases, and 8 bases lay in between. The CDR3 length is 14 residues. Looked up from germline, CDR1 is SGHRS and CDR2 is YFSETQ. The CDR3 DNA sequence: TGCGCCAGCAGGTTAACAGCAACTAATGAAAAACTGTTTTTT. Protein: CASRLTATNEKLFF. Drawing the rest from reference TRBV5-1 and TRBJ1-4, the complete variable domain is KAGVTQTPRYLIKTRGQQVTLSCSPISGHRSVSWYQQTPGQGLQFLFEYFSETQRNKGNFPGRFSGRQFSNSRSEMNVSTLELGDSALYLCASRLTATNEKLFFGSGTQLSVL.

This clone appeared once. The CDR3 coding sequence is TGTGCCAGCAGCCAGCGGGGTTCGAACCTCTACGAGCAGTACTTC. It is translated as CASSQRGSNLYEQYF. This chain links TRBV14 with TRBJ2-7, with D perhaps matching TRBD2 (6 bases). V dropped 3 bases and J dropped 3 bases, with 15 bases sitting between them. The length of the CDR3 is 15 residues. CDR1 is SGHDN, CDR2 FVKESK, per germline.

The rearrangement uses TRBV19 and TRBJ1-3; TRBD1 matches 8 bases. The J segment lost 0 bases and the V segment lost 4 bases, leaving 8 bases of the junction unmatched. CDR1 and CDR2 (germline): LNHDA, SQIVND (reference sequence). This CDR3 has 17 residues. The CDR3 DNA follows: TGTGCCAGTAGTACGCGGACAGGGTTGAGCTCTGGAAACACCATATATTTT. Protein sequence: CASSTRTGLSSGNTIYF.

This clone was recorded only once. Other DNA sequences of this sample code for an identical CDR3. The chain employs TRBV19 and TRBJ2-3; 10 bases line up with TRBD1. The CDR3 is 13 residues long. The ends lost 6 bases at V and 3 bases at J; junction bases unmatched: 0. Germline CDR1 is LNHDA and CDR2 is SQIVND (reference sequence). CDR3 nucleotide sequence: TGTGCCAGTAGGGACAGGGGGACAGATACGCAGTATTTT. As protein: CASRDRGTDTQYF.

This clone was found once. The CDR3 region is CASSQPRQGGNEQFF. The CDR3 nucleotides read TGTGCCAGCAGCCAACCGCGGCAGGGTGGTAATGAGCAGTTCTTC. This chain connects TRBV3-1 (or the pseudogene TRBV3-2) to TRBJ2-1, with D possibly being TRBD1 (5 bases). V was trimmed by 2 bases and J by 7 bases, leaving 15 bases between them. The CDR3 is 15 residues long. Germline assignment: CDR1 LGHDT and CDR2 YNNKEL (reference sequence).

The rearrangement links TRBV6-5 to TRBJ1-2; 8 nucleotides match TRBD1. J gave up 5 bases and V 7 bases, and 12 bases lay outside the gene matches. This CDR3 has 15 residues. CDR1 MNHEY and CDR2 SVGAGI come from the germline V gene. CDR3 sequence reads: CASITSGQEAYGYTF. The CDR3 nucleotides read TGTGCCAGCATTACCTCGGGACAGGAGGCTTATGGCTACACCTTC.

This clone was seen just once. The CDR3 DNA sequence: TGTGCCAGCAGGTATATGAACACTGAAGCTTTCTTT. Amino acid sequence: CASRYMNTEAFF. The rearrangement uses TRBV28 and TRBJ1-1; no clear D. V gave up 6 bases and J gave up 0 bases, with 5 bases separating them. Germline V gene data show CDR1 as MDHEN and CDR2 as SYDVKM. This CDR3 region has 12 residues.

The chain employs TRBV7-3 and TRBJ1-6, with 7 positions matching TRBD1. The CDR3 runs 15 residues. Germline lookup yields CDR1 SGHTA and CDR2 FQGTGA. V trimming: 1 base; J trimming: 9 bases; junction bases outside the gene matches: 6. This CDR3 is CASSLSRQGGSPLHF. The CDR3 coding sequence is TGTGCCAGCAGCTTAAGTAGACAGGGCGGTTCACCCCTCCACTTT.

The chain combines TRBV7-3 with TRBJ2-1, with a weak D call TRBD2 (6 bases). Germline CDR1 and CDR2: SGHTA and FQGTGA. CDR3 length equals 15 residues. Deletions cut 3 bases from V and 7 bases from J, with 16 bases between. CDR3 amino acids: CASSFDGGKLNEQFF. CDR3 DNA: TGTGCCAGCAGCTTCGATGGAGGGAAACTGAATGAGCAGTTCTTC.

The V call is TRBV5-1, the J call TRBJ1-4; 10 bases are shared with TRBD1. V lost 4 bases, J lost 5 bases, and 5 bases stayed unmatched. The CDR3 length is 15 residues. Germline lookup yields CDR1 SGHRS and CDR2 YFSETQ. For the CDR3, the DNA is TGCGCCAGCAGCGGCCCGGGACAGGGGAATGAAAAACTGTTTTTT. This encodes CASSGPGQGNEKLFF.

The genes are TRBV18 and TRBJ2-5, with D possibly matching TRBD1 (5 bases). Trimming took 0 bases from V and 7 from J, leaving 12 bases between them. Germline CDR1 reads KGHSH; CDR2 reads LQKENI. This CDR3 contains 14 residues. CDR3 sequence (DNA): TGTGCCAGCTCACCACCGGGGCGCCTGGGGACCCAGTACTTC. Translating gives CASSPPGRLGTQYF.

The V call is TRBV5-1, the J call TRBJ1-1; TRBD1 matches at 8 bases. In germline, CDR1 is SGHRS, CDR2 YFSETQ. The CDR3 is made up of 16 amino acids. J was trimmed by 6 bases and V by 7 bases; bases with no gene match: 17. CDR3 DNA: TGCGCCAGCGCGAGACAGGGGATTCTCACAAACTCTGAAGCTTTCTTT. It specifies CASARQGILTNSEAFF.

J is TRBJ2-7 and V is TRBV27; 11 bases align to TRBD1. Germline V gives CDR1 MNHEY, CDR2 SMNVEV (reference sequence). The CDR3 sequence is 14 residues long. The V segment lost 5 bases and the J segment 6 bases; nucleotides outside the gene matches: 6. The CDR3 nucleotides are TGTGCCAGCAGTAGAGGGACAGGGGGTCTCGAGCAGTACTTC. This encodes CASSRGTGGLEQYF.

The rearrangement joins TRBV27 to TRBJ2-7; 8 nucleotides agree with TRBD2. The CDR3 contains 17 residues. J was trimmed by 0 bases and V by 9 bases; bases with no gene match: 16. Per the germline V gene, CDR1 is MNHEY and CDR2 is SMNVEV (reference sequence). This CDR3 reads CASRTGGRGRSSYEQYF. The CDR3 DNA is TGTGCCAGTAGGACGGGCGGTCGCGGGAGGTCCTCCTACGAGCAGTACTTC.

The chain is built from TRBV12-3 or TRBV12-4 and TRBJ2-7; 7 bases map to TRBD2. Trimming took 6 bases from V and 2 from J; bases not matched to a gene: 1. This CDR3 has 12 amino acids. CDR3 DNA sequence: TGTGCCAGCAGCGGACTAGCCTACGAGCAGTACTTC. Its translation: CASSGLAYEQYF.

This chain joins TRBV9 and TRBJ1-4; unclear D gene. V lost 6 bases and J 0 bases, leaving 12 bases between the germline ends. The CDR3 extends over 15 amino acids. Germline CDR1 reads SGDLS; CDR2 reads YYNGEE. The CDR3 DNA reads as TGTGCCAGCACCCGGGGTTTTTCAACTAATGAAAAACTGTTTTTT. It encodes CASTRGFSTNEKLFF.

V and J are TRBV5-1 and TRBJ2-1; 14 nucleotides line up with TRBD2. CDR1 SGHRS and CDR2 YFSETQ come from the germline V gene. V shed 4 bases and J 3 bases; nucleotides not matched to a gene: 3. This CDR3 spans 16 amino acids. The CDR3 DNA sequence: TGCGCCAGCAGCCACGGGACTAGCGGGAGCTACAATGAGCAGTTCTTC. Its protein is CASSHGTSGSYNEQFF.

The rearrangement joins TRBV28 to TRBJ2-3, with TRBD1 as a possible D gene (6 bases). The CDR3 runs to 15 residues. Germline lookup yields CDR1 MDHEN and CDR2 SYDVKM. The V end lost 5 bases, the J end lost 3 bases, and 15 bases lay between the germline ends. The chain's CDR3 is CASSPFAGQTDTQYF. The CDR3 coding sequence is TGTGCCAGCAGTCCCTTCGCCGGACAGACAGATACGCAGTATTTT.

The chain carries TRBV10-1 and TRBJ2-2; 10 positions match TRBD1. The CDR3 loop spans 18 amino acids. The V and J ends lost 3 bases and 5 bases, in that order; junction bases with no gene match: 12. Germline V lookup: CDR1 WNHNN, CDR2 SYGVQD (reference sequence). CDR3 loop: CASSDRPRDRGLTGELFF. DNA of the CDR3: TGCGCCAGCAGTGATAGACCGAGGGACAGGGGATTGACCGGGGAGCTGTTTTTT.